The 20 T cell receptor beta chains presented below share a single source sample, sequenced in a study of shared clonotypes between healthy human individuals. The method was immunoSEQ multiplex PCR; TCRdb's version includes in-frame clones alone and lacks a portion of them. The sample contains about 2.4 million clones, 93% of which appear only once. Specimen: naive CD4+ T cells from PBMCs. As to subset: CD45RA+ positively selected. The receptors shown here come from a man aged 18 to 30 in good health. Some clones in this sample may be carry-over from other donors' samples.

Remarks on this clone: The same CDR3 is also encoded by other DNA sequences in this sample. The V call is TRBV18, the J call TRBJ2-7; tentatively, D is TRBD2 (5 bases). Trimming took 6 bases from V and 5 from J, leaving 8 bases between them. Germline values: CDR1 KGHSH, CDR2 LQKENI. The CDR3 runs to 11 residues. Here the CDR3 DNA reads TGTGCCAGCTCCCGGGGTGACGAGCAGTACTTC. This codes for CASSRGDEQYF.

The chain joins TRBV21-1 to TRBJ2-7. TRBV21-1 represents a pseudogene. The CDR3 is 14 amino acids. CDR3 nucleotide sequence: TGTGCCAGCAGCAAAGCGACTGGGAAGGGCGAGCAGTACTTC. Translation gives CASSKATGKGEQYF.

The chain links TRBV6-5 to TRBJ1-1; a weak D match, TRBD1 (5 bases). Germline values: CDR1 MNHEY, CDR2 SVGAGI. The length of the CDR3 is 11 residues. V was clipped by 6 bases and J by 11 bases, with 13 bases between them. The CDR3, as DNA: TGTGCCAGCAGGGGAGCAGGGCAGGCTTTCTTT. Its protein is CASRGAGQAFF.

V gene TRBV23-1 combines with J gene TRBJ2-1; D is uncertain. TRBV23-1 qualifies as an ORF whose function is uncertain. This CDR3 contains 13 residues. V lost 0 bases and J lost 7, with 7 bases in between. This CDR3 is CASSQSKVNEQFF. CDR3 coding DNA: TGCGCCAGCAGTCAATCGAAAGTAAATGAGCAGTTCTTC.

The count of this clone is one. The J gene is TRBJ2-1, the V gene TRBV4-2, with 12 bases aligning to TRBD2. The CDR3 sequence is 19 residues long. Germline V gives CDR1 LGHNA, CDR2 YNFKEQ. Germline trimming cut 0 bases from V and 2 bases from J; bases unmatched to any gene: 8. The chain's CDR3 is CASSQEGLAGRWAYNEQFF. For the CDR3, the DNA is TGTGCCAGCAGCCAAGAAGGACTAGCGGGGCGCTGGGCCTACAATGAGCAGTTCTTC.

This clone has just a few counts. The chain combines TRBV7-9 with TRBJ1-5; D gene ambiguous. This CDR3 is 12 amino acids long. Germline CDR1 is SEHNR and CDR2 is FQNEAQ (reference sequence). Trimming shortened V by 5 bases and J by 7 bases, and 9 bases separated the two germline ends. CDR3 region: CASSPRDQPQHF. DNA of the CDR3: TGTGCCAGCAGCCCCAGAGACCAGCCCCAGCATTTT.

A word on this clone: Other nucleotide sequences from this sample produce the same CDR3. The V and J genes are TRBV7-2 and TRBJ2-2; no reliable D call. This CDR3 is built from 14 residues. Trimming stripped 0 bases from V and 2 bases from J, with 4 bases between. The germline V gene has CDR1 SGHTA and CDR2 FQGNSA. CDR3 amino acids: CASSLAANTGELFF. CDR3 DNA sequence: TGTGCCAGCAGCTTAGCGGCCAACACCGGGGAGCTGTTTTTT.

The rearrangement links TRBV7-3 to TRBJ2-1; tentatively, D is TRBD1 or TRBD2 (5 bases each). V was shortened by 2 bases and J by 2 bases, with 10 bases between the two germline ends. This CDR3 is 15 amino acids long. The V gene's germline CDR1 is SGHTA and CDR2 FQGTGA. The CDR3 loop is CASSLGGVAYNEQFF. For the CDR3, the DNA is TGTGCCAGCAGCTTAGGGGGAGTCGCCTACAATGAGCAGTTCTTC.

This clone has only one observation. The gene calls are TRBV28 and TRBJ2-2, with D possibly matching TRBD1 (6 bases). Trimming removed 5 bases from V and 5 bases from J, with 24 bases in between. Germline lookup yields CDR1 MDHEN and CDR2 SYDVKM. This CDR3 has 18 residues. The CDR3 spells CASSPTGTQKARTGELFF. CDR3 nucleotides: TGTGCCAGCAGTCCCACCGGGACACAAAAAGCGAGGACCGGGGAGCTGTTTTTT.

The rearrangement joins TRBV6-6 to TRBJ2-1; possibly TRBD2 for D (7 bases). CDR1 is MNHNY and CDR2 is SVGAGI in the germline V gene (reference sequence). The V and J ends lost 5 bases and 3 bases respectively, with 17 bases between them. The CDR3 consists of 16 residues. The CDR3: CASSTPSGGLYNEQFF. The DNA for the CDR3 is TGTGCCAGCAGTACCCCATCGGGGGGCCTCTACAATGAGCAGTTCTTC.

CDR3: CASSDDRAPGNTIYF. For the CDR3, the DNA is TGTGCCAGCAGTGACGACAGGGCGCCTGGAAACACCATATATTTT. The V and J genes are TRBV6-1 and TRBJ1-3; 7 bases fit TRBD1. This CDR3 is 15 amino acids long. V was clipped by 3 bases and J by 2 bases; unmatched bases: 4. From germline, CDR1 is MNHNS and CDR2 SASEGT.

This clone appeared a single time. V is TRBV30 and J is TRBJ2-5, with 9 bases aligning to TRBD1. This CDR3 region has 13 residues. Germline lookup yields CDR1 GTSNPN and CDR2 SVGIG (reference sequence). As DNA, the CDR3 is TGTGCTGGGGACAGGGTGGAGAGAGAGACCCAGTACTTC. It encodes CAGDRVERETQYF. The full variable domain, its missing parts supplied by reference TRBV30 and TRBJ2-5, is SQTIHQWPATLVQPVGSPLSLECTVEGTSNPNLYWYRQAAGRGLQLLFYSVGIGQISSEVPQNLSASRPQDRQFILSSKKLLLSDSGFYLCAGDRVERETQYFGPGTRLLVL.

Details on this clone: Other DNA sequences of this sample code for an identical CDR3. CDR3 nucleotide sequence: TGTGCCAGCAGCGTAGTCCTGGGCTATGGCTACACCTTC. This codes for CASSVVLGYGYTF. The rearrangement links TRBV9 to TRBJ1-2; D is unresolved. This CDR3 region has 13 residues. CDR1 SGDLS and CDR2 YYNGEE come from the germline V gene. V lost 0 bases, J lost 4 bases, and 7 bases lay in between. Filled out from reference TRBV9 and TRBJ1-2, the complete variable domain reads DSGVTQTPKHLITATGQRVTLRCSPRSGDLSVYWYQQSLDQGLQFLIQYYNGEERAKGNILERFSAQQFPDLHSELNLSSLELGDSALYFCASSVVLGYGYTFGSGTRLTVV.

J is TRBJ2-5 and V is TRBV19; 10 nucleotides match TRBD2. The CDR3 sequence is 16 residues long. The V gene's germline CDR1 is LNHDA and CDR2 SQIVND (reference sequence). The V segment lost 6 bases and the J segment 5 bases; nucleotides outside the gene matches: 12. For the CDR3, the DNA is TGTGCCAGTAGCTTCTCTAGCGGGAGAGGGTGGGAGACCCAGTACTTC. This codes for CASSFSSGRGWETQYF.

V usage is TRBV28 and J usage is TRBJ2-4; possibly TRBD1 for D (6 bases). The CDR3 length is 14 residues. V was clipped by 3 bases and J by 1 base, with 7 bases between them. In germline, CDR1 is MDHEN, CDR2 SYDVKM. The CDR3 nucleotides are TGTGCCAGCAGTTTTACAGGGGCCAAAAACATTCAGTACTTC. Amino acids: CASSFTGAKNIQYF. The whole variable domain, remainder taken from reference TRBV28 and TRBJ2-4, is DVKVTQSSRYLVKRTGEKVFLECVQDMDHENMFWYRQDPGLGLRLIYFSYDVKMKEKGDIPEGYSVSREKKERFSLILESASTNQTSMYLCASSFTGAKNIQYFGAGTRLSVL.

The rearrangement uses TRBV11-2 and TRBJ2-3; 8 bases map to TRBD1. J lost 3 bases, V lost 5 bases, and 10 bases had no gene match. Germline assignment: CDR1 SGHAT and CDR2 FQNNGV. The CDR3 has 16 amino acids. The CDR3 reads CASSPGQGVETDTQYF. In DNA form, the CDR3 reads TGTGCCAGCAGCCCCGGACAGGGAGTGGAGACAGATACGCAGTATTTT.

The rearrangement links TRBV28 to TRBJ2-1; no definite D call. With 0 bases removed from V and 10 bases from J, the gap between germline ends came to 10 bases. In germline, CDR1 is MDHEN, CDR2 SYDVKM. This CDR3 is 13 amino acids long. CDR3 in amino acids: CASSLWTGGEQFF. CDR3 sequence (DNA): TGTGCCAGCAGTTTATGGACTGGTGGAGAGCAGTTCTTC.

About this clone itself: The same CDR3 arises from other DNA sequences in this sample as well. V gene TRBV5-1 combines with J gene TRBJ1-3, with D hard to call. Germline-derived CDR1 and CDR2 are SGHRS and YFSETQ. The CDR3 has 13 residues. V lost 0 bases to trimming and J lost 3 bases, with 4 bases between them. The CDR3 here is CASSLDLGNTIYF. The CDR3 coding sequence is TGCGCCAGCAGCTTGGATCTTGGAAACACCATATATTTT.

This chain joins TRBV19 and TRBJ1-4; D is uncertain. CDR3 length equals 14 residues. Trimming took off 1 base at V and 4 bases at J, with 7 bases between the two ends. The germline CDR1 and CDR2 sequences are LNHDA and SQIVND (reference sequence). The CDR3 DNA is TGTGCCAGTAGTATAGGCCGGATTAATGAAAAACTGTTTTTT. As protein: CASSIGRINEKLFF.

The CDR3 DNA reads as TGCGCCAGCAGATACGCAGAAGAAGAGACCCAGTACTTC. This encodes CASRYAEEETQYF. This sequence joins TRBV5-1 and TRBJ2-5; D is ambiguous. V was cut by 5 bases and J by 3 bases, with 11 bases left in between. Per the germline V gene, CDR1 is SGHRS and CDR2 is YFSETQ. The CDR3 runs to 13 residues.